The rows below give T cell receptor beta chains drawn from one sample of a study of STAT5B mutations in CD4+ large granular lymphocyte leukemia. Produced via immunoSEQ multiplex PCR; TCRdb's table is partial and in-frame only. This sample has tens of thousands of clones, with over 80% found just once. The source material was CD4+ T cells from blood buffy coats. All receptors come from a human donor in good health. Both conserved end residues are part of each CDR3. A D gene is named only where the DNA matches it firmly. Expanded clones get a size class; other rows say once, few or many, or leave the size out.

j_gene,abundance,v_gene,d_gene,CDR3aa
TRBJ2-7,-,TRBV6-6,-,CASQTGPRDEQYF
TRBJ1-2,-,TRBV28,-,CASSPGVTGYTF
TRBJ2-2,-,TRBV18,TRBD1,CASSSDRGNTGELFF
TRBJ1-5,-,TRBV7-2,-,CASSSQTGNNQPQHF
TRBJ2-7,-,TRBV5-4,TRBD2,CASSSRLAGSYEQYF
TRBJ2-5,-,TRBV23-1,-,CASRGPLETQYF
TRBJ2-1,-,TRBV27,-,CASSSTTRGEQFF
TRBJ2-3,-,TRBV6-6,-,CASRGSGGTDTQYF
TRBJ2-7,-,TRBV10-2,-,CASSDRGRDSYEQYF
TRBJ1-1,few,TRBV5-1,-,CASSPGPSNTEAFF
TRBJ2-7,-,TRBV20-1,-,CSAPAGARQYF
TRBJ2-1,-,TRBV7-8,TRBD2,CASSLGTSGGDYEQFF
TRBJ2-7,few,TRBV7-2,TRBD2,CASGGRASEQYF
TRBJ2-2,-,TRBV19,-,CASTPNQGWAGELFF
TRBJ2-7,-,TRBV7-2,-,CASSLAVGYEQYF
TRBJ1-4,-,TRBV9,TRBD1,CASSSQGETNEKLFF
TRBJ2-3,-,TRBV29-1,-,CSVLGTSSTDTQYF
TRBJ1-5,-,TRBV7-2,-,CASSPQGNSNQPQHF
TRBJ2-5,once,TRBV6-5,-,CASSYGVGLQETQYF
TRBJ2-1,-,TRBV5-1,TRBD2,CASSLAGTRRYNEQFF
TRBJ2-1,-,TRBV10-1,-,CASTVTRGAHNEQFF
TRBJ2-3,once,TRBV7-8,-,CASSQNHGGVDTQYF
TRBJ1-6,-,TRBV7-2,-,CASSLDKRTPLHF
TRBJ1-3,-,TRBV18,-,CASSRLDQRGGNTIYF
TRBJ2-7,-,TRBV7-9,-,CASSPTRAHEQYF
TRBJ1-3,-,TRBV5-1,-,CASSALSGNTIYF
TRBJ2-7,-,TRBV28,-,CASISYITGEQYF
TRBJ2-3,-,TRBV4-1,TRBD2,CASSQDSTSGGRSTQYF
TRBJ2-3,-,TRBV5-8,TRBD1,CASSSGTGRSDTQYF
TRBJ2-1,-,TRBV7-2,TRBD2,CASSRAGYRNNEQFF
TRBJ2-1,-,TRBV6-1,-,CASSRTNEQFF
TRBJ1-1,-,TRBV11-2,-,CASSLKRNTEAFF
TRBJ1-6,-,TRBV16,TRBD1,CASSHGQGNSPLHF
TRBJ2-5,-,TRBV5-1,TRBD2,CASSLASITGLKETQYF
TRBJ2-1,once,TRBV10-2,TRBD2,CASGLADYNEQFF
TRBJ1-1,-,TRBV7-8,TRBD1,CASSLGQGFEAFF
TRBJ2-1,-,TRBV7-2,-,CASSLRSGAVNEQFF
TRBJ2-7,-,TRBV2,TRBD1,CASSRDSAYEQYF
TRBJ1-5,-,TRBV9,-,CASSVVGQPQHF
TRBJ2-5,-,TRBV4-1,TRBD2,CASSLPGGQETQYF